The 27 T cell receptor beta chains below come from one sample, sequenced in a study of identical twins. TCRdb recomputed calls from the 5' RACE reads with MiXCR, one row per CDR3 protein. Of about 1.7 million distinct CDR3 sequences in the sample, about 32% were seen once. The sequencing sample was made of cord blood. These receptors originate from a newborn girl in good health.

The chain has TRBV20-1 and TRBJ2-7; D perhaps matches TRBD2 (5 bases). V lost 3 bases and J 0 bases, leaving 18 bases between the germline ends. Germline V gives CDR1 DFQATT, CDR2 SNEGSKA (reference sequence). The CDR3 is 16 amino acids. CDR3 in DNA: TGCAGTGCTAGGGGAGTTGCACGGATGAGCTCCTACGAGCAGTACTTC. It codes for CSARGVARMSSYEQYF.

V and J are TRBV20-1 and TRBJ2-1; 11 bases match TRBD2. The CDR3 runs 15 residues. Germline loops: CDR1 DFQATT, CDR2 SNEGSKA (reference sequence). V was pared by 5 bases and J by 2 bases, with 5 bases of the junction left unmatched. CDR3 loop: CSALGTSGAYNEQFF. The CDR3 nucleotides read TGCAGTGCTCTAGGGACTAGCGGAGCCTACAATGAGCAGTTCTTC.

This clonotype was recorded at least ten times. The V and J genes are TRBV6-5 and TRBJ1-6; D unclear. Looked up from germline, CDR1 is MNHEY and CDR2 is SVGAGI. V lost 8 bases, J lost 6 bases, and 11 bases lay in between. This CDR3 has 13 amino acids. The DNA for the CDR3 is TGTGCCAGCTTACCGGGGTTTAATTCACCCCTCCACTTT. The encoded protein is CASLPGFNSPLHF.

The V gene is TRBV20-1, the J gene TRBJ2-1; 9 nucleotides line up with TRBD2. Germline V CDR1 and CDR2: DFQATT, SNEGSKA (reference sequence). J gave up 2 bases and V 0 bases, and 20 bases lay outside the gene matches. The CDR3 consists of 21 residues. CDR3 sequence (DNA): TGCAGTGCTAGAGATCGTAATTTGGCGGGGGGGACCTTTTTCGCCTACAATGAGCAGTTCTTC. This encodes CSARDRNLAGGTFFAYNEQFF.

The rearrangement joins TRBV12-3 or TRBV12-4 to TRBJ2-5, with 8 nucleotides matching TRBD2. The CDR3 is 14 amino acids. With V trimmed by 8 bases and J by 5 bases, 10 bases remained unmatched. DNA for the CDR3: TGTGCCAGCGGTCCCATTTCGGGGGGGGAGACCCAGTACTTC. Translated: CASGPISGGETQYF.

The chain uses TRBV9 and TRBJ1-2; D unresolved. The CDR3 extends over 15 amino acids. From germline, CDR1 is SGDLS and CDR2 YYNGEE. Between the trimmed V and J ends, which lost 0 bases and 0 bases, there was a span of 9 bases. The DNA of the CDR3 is TGTGCCAGCAGCGTAGGTCTGGGTGCTAACTATGGCTACACCTTC. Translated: CASSVGLGANYGYTF.

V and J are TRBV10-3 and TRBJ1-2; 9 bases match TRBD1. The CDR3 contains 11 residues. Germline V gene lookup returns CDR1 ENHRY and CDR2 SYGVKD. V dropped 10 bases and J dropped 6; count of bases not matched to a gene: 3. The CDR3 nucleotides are TGTGCCACCGGACAGGGGAATGGCTACACCTTC. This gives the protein CATGQGNGYTF.

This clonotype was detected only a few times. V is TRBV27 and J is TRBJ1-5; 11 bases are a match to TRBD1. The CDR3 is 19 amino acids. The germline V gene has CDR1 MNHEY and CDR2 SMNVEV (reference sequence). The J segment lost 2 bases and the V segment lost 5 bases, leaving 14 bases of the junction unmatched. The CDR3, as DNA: TGTGCCAGCAGTACCAACCCCGGGACAGGGGGAATCGGCAATCAGCCCCAGCATTTT. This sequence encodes CASSTNPGTGGIGNQPQHF.

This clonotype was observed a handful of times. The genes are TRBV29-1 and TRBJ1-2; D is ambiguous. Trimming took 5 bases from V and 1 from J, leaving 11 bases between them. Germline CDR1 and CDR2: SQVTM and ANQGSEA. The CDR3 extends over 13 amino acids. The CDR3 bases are TGCAGCGTTCCCGGGAATTTTAACTATGGCTACACCTTC. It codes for CSVPGNFNYGYTF.

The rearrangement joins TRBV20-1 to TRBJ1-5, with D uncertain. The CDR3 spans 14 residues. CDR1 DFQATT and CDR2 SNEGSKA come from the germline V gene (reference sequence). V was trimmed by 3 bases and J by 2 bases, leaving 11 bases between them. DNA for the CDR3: TGCAGTGCTAGTCACCCAATCGGCAATCAGCCCCAGCATTTT. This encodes CSASHPIGNQPQHF.

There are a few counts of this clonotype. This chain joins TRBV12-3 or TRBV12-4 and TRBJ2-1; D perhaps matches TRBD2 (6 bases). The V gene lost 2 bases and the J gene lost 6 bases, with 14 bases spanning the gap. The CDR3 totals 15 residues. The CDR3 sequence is CASSLWGDRFNEQFF. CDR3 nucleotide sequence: TGTGCCAGCAGTTTATGGGGGGATAGGTTCAATGAGCAGTTCTTC.

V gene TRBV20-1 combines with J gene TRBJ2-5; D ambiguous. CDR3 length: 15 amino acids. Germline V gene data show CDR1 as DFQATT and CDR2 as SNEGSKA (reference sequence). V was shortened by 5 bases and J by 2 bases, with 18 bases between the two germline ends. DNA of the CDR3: TGCAGTGCTTGGGTCTGGCGCGGATCTCAAGAGACCCAGTACTTC. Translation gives CSAWVWRGSQETQYF.

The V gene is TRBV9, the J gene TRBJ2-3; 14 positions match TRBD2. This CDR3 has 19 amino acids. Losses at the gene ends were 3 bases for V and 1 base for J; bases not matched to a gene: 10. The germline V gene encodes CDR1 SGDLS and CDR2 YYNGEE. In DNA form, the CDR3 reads TGTGCCAGCAGCGCTTGGGGGACTAGCGGGGGAGAGGGCACAGATACGCAGTATTTT. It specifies CASSAWGTSGGEGTDTQYF. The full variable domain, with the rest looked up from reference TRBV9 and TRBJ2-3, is DSGVTQTPKHLITATGQRVTLRCSPRSGDLSVYWYQQSLDQGLQFLIQYYNGEERAKGNILERFSAQQFPDLHSELNLSSLELGDSALYFCASSAWGTSGGEGTDTQYFGPGTRLTVL.

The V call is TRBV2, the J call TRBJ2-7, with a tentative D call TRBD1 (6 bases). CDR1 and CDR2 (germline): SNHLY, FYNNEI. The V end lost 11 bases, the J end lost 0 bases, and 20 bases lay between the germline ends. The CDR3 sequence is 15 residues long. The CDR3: CAGKAGAAISYEQYF. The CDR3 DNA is TGTGCCGGCAAAGCAGGGGCCGCTATCTCCTACGAGCAGTACTTC.

CDR3 sequence reads: CASSPILAGAPYNEQFF. For the CDR3, the DNA is TGTGCCAGCAGCCCAATACTAGCGGGAGCACCCTACAATGAGCAGTTCTTC. The gene calls are TRBV7-9 and TRBJ2-1, with 11 bases that match TRBD2. Per the germline V gene, CDR1 is SEHNR and CDR2 is FQNEAQ (reference sequence). The CDR3 sequence is 17 residues long. With 5 bases clipped from V and 2 bases from J, the junction kept 8 bases outside the gene matches.

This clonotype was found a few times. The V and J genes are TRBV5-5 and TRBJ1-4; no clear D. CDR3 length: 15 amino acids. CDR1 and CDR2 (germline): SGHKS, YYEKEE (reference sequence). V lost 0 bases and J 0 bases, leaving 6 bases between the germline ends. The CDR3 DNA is TGTGCCAGCAGCTTGGGCAGCTCAACTAATGAAAAACTGTTTTTT. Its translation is CASSLGSSTNEKLFF.

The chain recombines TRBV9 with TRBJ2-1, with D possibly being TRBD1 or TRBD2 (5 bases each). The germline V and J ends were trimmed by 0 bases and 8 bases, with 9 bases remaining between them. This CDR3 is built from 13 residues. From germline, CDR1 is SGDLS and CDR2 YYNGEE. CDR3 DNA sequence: TGTGCCAGCAGCGTAGGAGGGGTGGATGAGCAGTTCTTC. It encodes CASSVGGVDEQFF.

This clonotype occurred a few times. CDR3 sequence: CSARDGTLGQFF. CDR3 coding DNA: TGCAGTGCTAGAGATGGGACTTTAGGGCAGTTCTTC. J is TRBJ2-1 and V is TRBV20-1; possibly TRBD2 for D (6 bases). In germline, CDR1 is DFQATT, CDR2 SNEGSKA (reference sequence). The V gene lost 0 bases and the J gene lost 12 bases, with 12 bases spanning the gap. This CDR3 is 12 amino acids long.

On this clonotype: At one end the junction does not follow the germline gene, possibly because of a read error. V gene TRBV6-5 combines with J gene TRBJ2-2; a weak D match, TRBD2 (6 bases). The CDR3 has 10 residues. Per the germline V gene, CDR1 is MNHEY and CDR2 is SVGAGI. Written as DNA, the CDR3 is TGTGACAGCGGGACCGGGGAGCTGTTTTTT. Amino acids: CDSGTGELFF.

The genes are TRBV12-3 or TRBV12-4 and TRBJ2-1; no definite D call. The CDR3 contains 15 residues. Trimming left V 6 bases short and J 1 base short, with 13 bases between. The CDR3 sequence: CASSRSARSYNEQFF. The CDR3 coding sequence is TGTGCCAGCAGCCGGTCGGCTAGGTCCTACAATGAGCAGTTCTTC.

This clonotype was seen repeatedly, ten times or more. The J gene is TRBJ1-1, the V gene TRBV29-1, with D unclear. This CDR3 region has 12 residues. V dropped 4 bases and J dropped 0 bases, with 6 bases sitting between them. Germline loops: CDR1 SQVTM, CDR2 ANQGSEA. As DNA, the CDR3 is TGCAGCGTTGGAGGGTTGAACACTGAAGCTTTCTTT. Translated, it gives CSVGGLNTEAFF.

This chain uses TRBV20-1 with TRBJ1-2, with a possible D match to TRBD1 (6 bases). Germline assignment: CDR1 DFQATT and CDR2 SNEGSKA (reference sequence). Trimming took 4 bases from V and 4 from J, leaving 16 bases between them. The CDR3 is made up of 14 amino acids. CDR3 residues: CSAIGDIISYGYTF. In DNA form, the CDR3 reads TGCAGTGCTATCGGGGACATCATTTCCTATGGCTACACCTTC.

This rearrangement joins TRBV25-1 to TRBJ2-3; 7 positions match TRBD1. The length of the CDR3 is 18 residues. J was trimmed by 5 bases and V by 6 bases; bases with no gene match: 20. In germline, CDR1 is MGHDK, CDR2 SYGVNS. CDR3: CASSSDRSATGAGDTQYF. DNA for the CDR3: TGTGCCAGCAGCTCGGACAGGAGTGCGACTGGGGCGGGAGATACGCAGTATTTT.

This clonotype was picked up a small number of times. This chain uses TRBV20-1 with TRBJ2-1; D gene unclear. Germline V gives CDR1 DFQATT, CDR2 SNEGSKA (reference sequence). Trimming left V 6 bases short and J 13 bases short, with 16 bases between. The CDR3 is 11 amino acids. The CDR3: CSALLGGDQFF. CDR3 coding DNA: TGCAGTGCCCTATTGGGCGGTGATCAGTTCTTC.

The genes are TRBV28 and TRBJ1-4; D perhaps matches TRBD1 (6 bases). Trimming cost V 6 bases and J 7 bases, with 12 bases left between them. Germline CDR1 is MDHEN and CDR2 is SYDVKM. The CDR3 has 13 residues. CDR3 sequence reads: CASSHPQGEKLFF. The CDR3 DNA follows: TGTGCCAGCAGCCACCCACAGGGTGAAAAACTGTTTTTT.

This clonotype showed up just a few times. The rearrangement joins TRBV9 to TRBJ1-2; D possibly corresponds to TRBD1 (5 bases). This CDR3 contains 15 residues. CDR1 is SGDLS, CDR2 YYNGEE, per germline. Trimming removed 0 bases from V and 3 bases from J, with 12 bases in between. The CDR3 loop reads CASSVVSRADYGYTF. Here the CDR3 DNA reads TGTGCCAGCAGCGTAGTTTCCAGGGCGGACTATGGCTACACCTTC.

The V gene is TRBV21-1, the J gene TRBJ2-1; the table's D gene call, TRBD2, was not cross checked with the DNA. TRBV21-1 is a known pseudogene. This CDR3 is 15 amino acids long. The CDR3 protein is CASSKEAGGDNEQFF. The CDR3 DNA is TGTGCCAGCAGCAAAGAGGCGGGGGGGGACAATGAGCAGTTCTTC.